This T cell receptor beta chain came from a study of cytomegalovirus exposure and HLA in healthy donors. General study results and limits: Based on reports, TCR beta sequences accurately predicted HLA-A and HLA-B alleles for most subjects. With later analysis, a missense DCLRE1C variant became linked to TCR beta V- and J-gene trimming.

Notes on this clone: Its antigen is as yet unknown.

With 60 Vbeta and 13 Jbeta primers, the PCR was carried out. Produced via immunoSEQ multiplex PCR; TCRdb's table is partial and in-frame only. The sample consists of 150,000 to 250,000 clones, over 65% of them appearing once. The V and J ends lost 6 bases and 4 bases, in that order; junction bases with no gene match: 12. CDR3 length: 16 residues. In germline, CDR1 is LNHDA, CDR2 SQIVND (reference sequence). The chain joins TRBV19 to TRBJ1-2; 9 nucleotides align to TRBD1. Source material: PBMCs. The TCR sequence derives from a boy aged 2 to 10 in good health and CMV-seronegative. The CDR3 DNA reads TGTGCCAGTAGAAACTCCCCGGGACAGGGACCCTATGGCTACACCTTC. Encoded protein: CASRNSPGQGPYGYTF.